This paragraph covers one T cell receptor beta chain sequence. Original analysis: Nucleated cell number was recorded as an estimate derived from reference gene primer amplification. Repertoires were generated with immunoSEQ multiplex PCR, while TCRdb's copy carries only in-frame clones and drops some. The V and J calls and clone size were taken over from that table, and D and trimming were inferred from the DNA. Of 88,000 or so clones listed, approximately 86% are singletons. This specimen belongs to a study of blood T cell repertoires in COVID-19. Study summary: Nucleic acid was either cDNA or gDNA, and it came from T cells, B-cell-depleted T cells, or PBMCs.

CDR3 length: 15 amino acids. CDR1 MNHNY and CDR2 SVGAGI come from the germline V gene (reference sequence). Deletions cut 5 bases from V and 2 bases from J, with 16 bases between. Specimen: peripheral blood. The chain has TRBV6-6 and TRBJ2-7, with a possible D match to TRBD1 (6 bases). The receptor was derived from a man aged 60 to 69 with acute or convalescent COVID-19. CDR3 nucleotide sequence: TGTGCCAGCAGTCAGCCAGGGGACAAAACCTACGAGCAGTACTTC. Residues: CASSQPGDKTYEQYF.